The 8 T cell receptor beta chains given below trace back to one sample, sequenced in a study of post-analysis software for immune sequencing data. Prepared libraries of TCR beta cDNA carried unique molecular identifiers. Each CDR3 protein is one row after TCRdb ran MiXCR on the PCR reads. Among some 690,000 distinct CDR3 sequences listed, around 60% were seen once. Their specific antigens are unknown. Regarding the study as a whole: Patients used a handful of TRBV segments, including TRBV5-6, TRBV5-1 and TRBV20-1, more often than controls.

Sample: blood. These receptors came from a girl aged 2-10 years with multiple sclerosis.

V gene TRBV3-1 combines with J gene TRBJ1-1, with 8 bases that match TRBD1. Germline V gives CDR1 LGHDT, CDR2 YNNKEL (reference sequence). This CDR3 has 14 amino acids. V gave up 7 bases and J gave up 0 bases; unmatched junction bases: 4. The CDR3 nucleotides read TGTGCCAGCAACGCAGGGGGCGTGAACACTGAAGCTTTCTTT. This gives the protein CASNAGGVNTEAFF.

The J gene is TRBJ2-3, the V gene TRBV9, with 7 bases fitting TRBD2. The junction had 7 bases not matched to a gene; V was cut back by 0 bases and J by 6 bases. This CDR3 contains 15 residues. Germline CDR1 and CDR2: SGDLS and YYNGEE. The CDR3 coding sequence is TGTGCCAGCAGCGTAGAGCTAGCGGAGCCGGATACGCAGTATTTT. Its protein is CASSVELAEPDTQYF.

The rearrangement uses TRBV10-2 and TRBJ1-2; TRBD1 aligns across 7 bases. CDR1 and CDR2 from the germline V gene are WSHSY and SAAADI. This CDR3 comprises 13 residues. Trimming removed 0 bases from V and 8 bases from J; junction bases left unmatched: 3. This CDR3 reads CASSESIRGGYTF. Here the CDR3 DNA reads TGCGCCAGCAGTGAGTCCATCAGGGGGGGCTACACCTTC.

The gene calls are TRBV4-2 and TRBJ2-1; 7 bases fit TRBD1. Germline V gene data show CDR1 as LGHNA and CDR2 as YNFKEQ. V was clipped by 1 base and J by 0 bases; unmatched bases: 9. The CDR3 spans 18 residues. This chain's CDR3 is CASSQGSKDRDSYNEQFF. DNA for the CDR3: TGTGCCAGCAGCCAAGGATCCAAAGACAGGGACTCCTACAATGAGCAGTTCTTC.

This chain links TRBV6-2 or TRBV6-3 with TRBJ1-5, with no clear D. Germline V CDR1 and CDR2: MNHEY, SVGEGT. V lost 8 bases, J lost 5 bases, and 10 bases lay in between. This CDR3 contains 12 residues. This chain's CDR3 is CASRRGHQPQHF. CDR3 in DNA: TGTGCCAGCCGCCGGGGTCATCAGCCCCAGCATTTT.

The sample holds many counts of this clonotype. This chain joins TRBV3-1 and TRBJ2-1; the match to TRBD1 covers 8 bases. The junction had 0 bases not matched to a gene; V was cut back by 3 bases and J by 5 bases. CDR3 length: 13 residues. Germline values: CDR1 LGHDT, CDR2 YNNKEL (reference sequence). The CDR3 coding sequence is TGTGCCAGCAGCCAGGGACAGGACAATGAGCAGTTCTTC. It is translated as CASSQGQDNEQFF.

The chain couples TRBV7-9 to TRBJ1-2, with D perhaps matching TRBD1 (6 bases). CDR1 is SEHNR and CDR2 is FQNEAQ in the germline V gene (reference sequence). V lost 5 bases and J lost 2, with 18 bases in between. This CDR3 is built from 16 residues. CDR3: CASSPDGPGANYGYTF. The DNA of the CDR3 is TGTGCCAGCAGCCCAGACGGGCCAGGGGCCAACTATGGCTACACCTTC.

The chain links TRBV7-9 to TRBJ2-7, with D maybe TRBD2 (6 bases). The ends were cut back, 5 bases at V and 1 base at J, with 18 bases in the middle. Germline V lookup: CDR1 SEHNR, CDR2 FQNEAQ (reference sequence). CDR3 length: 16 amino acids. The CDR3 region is CASSTDGSEHSYEQYF. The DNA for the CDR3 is TGTGCCAGCAGCACAGACGGGAGCGAACATTCCTACGAGCAGTACTTC.